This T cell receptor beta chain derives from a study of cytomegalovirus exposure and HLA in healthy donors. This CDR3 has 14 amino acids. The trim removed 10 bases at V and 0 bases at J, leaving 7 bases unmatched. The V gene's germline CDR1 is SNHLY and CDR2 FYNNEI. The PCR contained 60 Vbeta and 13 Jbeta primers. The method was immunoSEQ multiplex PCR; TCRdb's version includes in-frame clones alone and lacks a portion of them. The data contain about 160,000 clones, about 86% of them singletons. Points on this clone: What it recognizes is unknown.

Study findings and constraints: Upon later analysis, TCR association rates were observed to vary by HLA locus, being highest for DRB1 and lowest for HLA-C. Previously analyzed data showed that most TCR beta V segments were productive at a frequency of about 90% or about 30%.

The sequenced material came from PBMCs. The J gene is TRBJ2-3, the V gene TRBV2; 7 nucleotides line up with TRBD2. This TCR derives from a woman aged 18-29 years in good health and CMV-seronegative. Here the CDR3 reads CAIFRDYSTDTQYF. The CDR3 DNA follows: TGTGCCATCTTCCGGGACTACAGCACAGATACGCAGTATTTT.